A single sample gave rise to the 31 T cell receptor beta chains below, sequenced in a study of post-analysis software for immune sequencing data. The TCR beta cDNA libraries contained unique molecular identifiers. TCRdb re-derived calls from the PCR reads in MiXCR, one entry per CDR3 protein. The repertoire has under 650,000 distinct CDR3 sequences, around 40% of them found once; the top ten carry roughly 1.8%. Their cognate antigens are unknown. Overall study findings and caveats: About five TRBV segments, including TRBV5-6, TRBV5-1 and TRBV20-1, were more frequent in patients than controls.

Sequenced material: blood. All receptors derive from a girl aged 10-17 years with multiple sclerosis.

This sequence joins TRBV7-9 and TRBJ2-3; TRBD1 might be the D (6 bases). With 2 bases removed from V and 2 bases from J, the gap between germline ends came to 20 bases. This CDR3 is 18 amino acids long. CDR1 is SEHNR, CDR2 FQNEAQ, per germline (reference sequence). The CDR3: CASSLKSALGGFTDTQYF. The DNA of the CDR3 is TGTGCCAGCAGCTTAAAATCCGCTCTAGGGGGTTTCACAGATACGCAGTATTTT.

V is TRBV27 and J is TRBJ2-5; 7 nucleotides align to TRBD2. CDR3 length equals 19 residues. Germline CDR1 is MNHEY and CDR2 is SMNVEV (reference sequence). J was trimmed by 1 base and V by 3 bases; bases with no gene match: 17. The DNA for the CDR3 is TGTGCCAGCAGTTTTACTAGGACCGGGGGGATTCCACTCCAAGAGACCCAGTACTTC. It encodes CASSFTRTGGIPLQETQYF.

The chain has TRBV5-1 and TRBJ1-4, with no clear D. Germline CDR1 SGHRS, CDR2 YFSETQ. V shed 0 bases and J shed 0 bases, with 9 bases lying between them. The length of the CDR3 is 16 residues. The CDR3 loop reads CASSLDGPATNEKLFF. The DNA for the CDR3 is TGCGCCAGCAGCTTGGACGGGCCAGCAACTAATGAAAAACTGTTTTTT. The full variable domain, with the rest looked up from reference TRBV5-1 and TRBJ1-4, is KAGVTQTPRYLIKTRGQQVTLSCSPISGHRSVSWYQQTPGQGLQFLFEYFSETQRNKGNFPGRFSGRQFSNSRSEMNVSTLELGDSALYLCASSLDGPATNEKLFFGSGTQLSVL.

The CDR3 region has the DNA TGTGCCAGCAATGAGGGCGAGGAGACCCAGTACTTC. Its protein product is CASNEGEETQYF. The chain has TRBV2 and TRBJ2-5, with D possibly being TRBD2 (5 bases). Trimming removed 7 bases from V and 5 bases from J, with 11 bases in between. In germline, CDR1 is SNHLY, CDR2 FYNNEI. The CDR3 runs 12 residues. The variable domain in full, completed from reference TRBV2 and TRBJ2-5, reads EPEVTQTPSHQVTQMGQEVILRCVPISNHLYFYWYRQILGQKVEFLVSFYNNEISEKSEIFDDQFSVERPDGSNFTLKIRSTKLEDSAMYFCASNEGEETQYFGPGTRLLVL.

This clonotype was counted only a few times. The chain uses TRBV20-1 and TRBJ2-1; 7 bases map to TRBD2. Losses at the gene ends were 2 bases for V and 2 bases for J; bases not matched to a gene: 6. Germline CDR1 is DFQATT and CDR2 is SNEGSKA (reference sequence). This CDR3 region has 15 residues. In DNA form, the CDR3 reads TGCAGTGCTAGAAGTGGGCTAGCGGCCTACAATGAGCAGTTCTTC. It yields the protein CSARSGLAAYNEQFF.

For the CDR3, the DNA is TGTGCCAGCCGCCGCGCGTCCTACGAGCAGTACTTC. Protein: CASRRASYEQYF. The chain uses TRBV12-3 or TRBV12-4 and TRBJ2-7; no reliable D call. This CDR3 is built from 12 residues. Trimming stripped 8 bases from V and 1 base from J, with 9 bases between.

This clonotype has more than one count but fewer than ten. V gene TRBV15 combines with J gene TRBJ1-2; TRBD1 matches 9 bases. V trimming: 4 bases; J trimming: 2 bases; junction bases outside the gene matches: 2. The CDR3 covers 14 residues. CDR1 LNHNV and CDR2 YYDKDF come from the germline V gene (reference sequence). CDR3 in amino acids: CATSTGTGNYGYTF. CDR3 sequence (DNA): TGTGCCACCAGCACGGGGACAGGGAACTATGGCTACACCTTC. Filled out from reference TRBV15 and TRBJ1-2, the complete variable domain reads DAMVIQNPRYQVTQFGKPVTLSCSQTLNHNVMYWYQQKSSQAPKLLFHYYDKDFNNEADTPDNFQSRRPNTSFCFLDIRSPGLGDTAMYLCATSTGTGNYGYTFGSGTRLTVV.

This sequence joins TRBV20-1 and TRBJ2-1; 8 nucleotides line up with TRBD1. Germline V gives CDR1 DFQATT, CDR2 SNEGSKA (reference sequence). J was trimmed by 0 bases and V by 3 bases; bases with no gene match: 1. There are 14 residues in the CDR3. The CDR3 loop is CSARGQVSYNEQFF. For the CDR3, the DNA is TGCAGTGCTAGGGGACAGGTCTCCTACAATGAGCAGTTCTTC.

The chain uses TRBV5-1 and TRBJ2-7; no firm D call. V shed 4 bases and J shed 5 bases, with 16 bases lying between them. The germline V gene encodes CDR1 SGHRS and CDR2 YFSETQ. This CDR3 has 14 residues. CDR3 coding DNA: TGCGCCAGCAGCCCCCGTCAAGCTCAGAACGAGCAGTACTTC. Protein sequence: CASSPRQAQNEQYF. Looking up the rest from reference TRBV5-1 and TRBJ2-7 gives the full variable domain: KAGVTQTPRYLIKTRGQQVTLSCSPISGHRSVSWYQQTPGQGLQFLFEYFSETQRNKGNFPGRFSGRQFSNSRSEMNVSTLELGDSALYLCASSPRQAQNEQYFGPGTRLTVT.

The V gene is TRBV14, the J gene TRBJ2-7, with 10 bases identical to TRBD2. The CDR3 runs to 14 residues. CDR1 is SGHDN, CDR2 FVKESK, per germline. The V and J ends lost 6 bases and 2 bases, in that order; junction bases with no gene match: 4. DNA for the CDR3: TGTGCCAGCAGACCGAGCGGGGGGGCCTACGAGCAGTACTTC. Translating gives CASRPSGGAYEQYF. Full variable domain (outside the CDR3, taken from reference TRBV14 and TRBJ2-7): EAGVTQFPSHSVIEKGQTVTLRCDPISGHDNLYWYRRVMGKEIKFLLHFVKESKQDESGMPNNRFLAERTGGTYSTLKVQPAELEDSGVYFCASRPSGGAYEQYFGPGTRLTVT.

The V gene is TRBV29-1, the J gene TRBJ2-3, with TRBD2 matching 12 bases. CDR3 length: 15 amino acids. V lost 5 bases to trimming and J lost 8 bases; unmatched junction nucleotides: 11. Germline CDR1 is SQVTM and CDR2 is ANQGSEA. CDR3: CSVRLAGASRGTQYF. Here the CDR3 DNA reads TGCAGCGTTCGACTAGCGGGAGCCTCTCGGGGTACGCAGTATTTT.

In DNA form, the CDR3 reads TGTGCCAGCAGCTTGACTAGCGGGCTGAGCACAGATACGCAGTATTTT. This translates into CASSLTSGLSTDTQYF. The genes are TRBV7-2 and TRBJ2-3; 10 nucleotides align to TRBD2. There are 16 residues in the CDR3. Losses at the gene ends were 3 bases for V and 0 bases for J; bases not matched to a gene: 3. Germline CDR1 is SGHTA and CDR2 is FQGNSA.

This clonotype has only a few counts. V usage is TRBV20-1 and J usage is TRBJ1-2; D may be TRBD1 (5 bases). Germline loops: CDR1 DFQATT, CDR2 SNEGSKA (reference sequence). V lost 0 bases and J lost 2, with 13 bases in between. This CDR3 has 15 residues. CDR3 nucleotides: TGCAGTGCTAGAGAACAAGGGGTGATAAACTATGGCTACACCTTC. It specifies CSAREQGVINYGYTF.

This clonotype was seen a few times. V gene TRBV4-1 combines with J gene TRBJ2-1; TRBD2 matches 10 bases. The germline gives CDR1 MGHRA, CDR2 YSYEKL. J gave up 7 bases and V 4 bases, and 10 bases lay outside the gene matches. The CDR3 totals 16 residues. CDR3 bases: TGCGCCAGCAGCCCCGTGAGCGGGAGGGCCGAGAATGAGCAGTTCTTC. Translation gives CASSPVSGRAENEQFF.

The rearrangement joins TRBV3-1 to TRBJ1-6; D is undetermined. Trimming pared 6 bases from V and 9 bases from J, leaving 9 bases between. This CDR3 is 12 amino acids long. Germline CDR1 is LGHDT and CDR2 is YNNKEL (reference sequence). CDR3 sequence: CASSPNRSPLHF. In nucleotides, the CDR3 is TGTGCCAGCAGTCCTAACCGTTCACCCCTCCACTTT. The variable domain in full, with the rest retrieved from reference TRBV3-1 and TRBJ1-6, is DTAVSQTPKYLVTQMGNDKSIKCEQNLGHDTMYWYKQDSKKFLKIMFSYNNKELIINETVPNRFSPKSPDKAHLNLHINSLELGDSAVYFCASSPNRSPLHFGNGTRLTVT.

There are a few counts of this clonotype. The genes are TRBV12-3 or TRBV12-4 and TRBJ2-1, with TRBD2 as a possible D gene (7 bases). The V and J ends lost 6 bases and 5 bases respectively, with 23 bases between them. The CDR3 is made up of 17 amino acids. The DNA for the CDR3 is TGTGCCAGCAGAAACAGGGAGGGCTTCGTCGGGAACAATGAGCAGTTCTTC. This sequence encodes CASRNREGFVGNNEQFF.

V usage is TRBV19 and J usage is TRBJ2-3; TRBD2 might be the D (5 bases). CDR1 is LNHDA, CDR2 SQIVND, per germline (reference sequence). The CDR3 runs to 14 residues. V lost 5 bases, J lost 6 bases, and 15 bases lay in between. CDR3 in amino acids: CASSVEALRDTQYF. CDR3 DNA: TGTGCCAGTAGTGTGGAGGCGTTGAGGGATACGCAGTATTTT.

The chain couples TRBV6-1 to TRBJ2-7; TRBD1 matches 8 bases. The CDR3 has 13 residues. Germline CDR1 is MNHNS and CDR2 is SASEGT. The ends lost 7 bases at V and 2 bases at J; junction bases unmatched: 4. This chain's CDR3 is CASILTGAYEQYF. In DNA, the CDR3 is TGTGCCAGCATCTTGACAGGGGCCTACGAGCAGTACTTC.

The chain carries TRBV5-1 and TRBJ2-1; no reliable D call. This CDR3 has 13 residues. Germline CDR1 and CDR2: SGHRS and YFSETQ. V lost 8 bases and J lost 5, with 14 bases in between. The CDR3, as DNA: TGCGCCAGTAACCTGGACGGAAACAATGAGCAGTTCTTC. Its protein product is CASNLDGNNEQFF. The whole variable domain, remainder taken from reference TRBV5-1 and TRBJ2-1, is KAGVTQTPRYLIKTRGQQVTLSCSPISGHRSVSWYQQTPGQGLQFLFEYFSETQRNKGNFPGRFSGRQFSNSRSEMNVSTLELGDSALYLCASNLDGNNEQFFGPGTRLTVL.

The gene calls are TRBV3-1 and TRBJ2-7; TRBD1 matches 7 bases. The last part of the DNA fits TRBJ2-5 better; the J call may be wrong. Germline CDR1 and CDR2: LGHDT and YNNKEL (reference sequence). The CDR3 has 14 amino acids. Written as DNA, the CDR3 is TGTGCCAGCAGCCAGCCAGAGACAGGGGAGACCCAGTACTTC. Translating gives CASSQPETGETQYF.

The chain carries TRBV12-3 or TRBV12-4 and TRBJ1-1; no clear D gene. The CDR3 is 13 amino acids. V dropped 6 bases and J dropped 1 base, with 9 bases sitting between them. In DNA, the CDR3 is TGTGCCAGCAGGGCCGCCTCGAACACTGAAGCTTTCTTT. It translates to CASRAASNTEAFF.

In its sample, this clonotype was seen a few times. This sequence joins TRBV27 and TRBJ1-4, with no clear D. V was clipped by 5 bases and J by 7 bases, with 11 bases between them. CDR1 is MNHEY and CDR2 is SMNVEV in the germline V gene (reference sequence). The CDR3 sequence is 13 residues long. The CDR3 sequence: CASSLQRGEKLFF. In DNA, the CDR3 is TGTGCCAGCAGTCTCCAGCGAGGTGAAAAACTGTTTTTT.

CDR3 protein: CASSLVPGARNEQFF. The CDR3 DNA reads TGTGCCAGCAGCTTAGTTCCGGGGGCAAGAAATGAGCAGTTCTTC. This chain links TRBV7-8 with TRBJ2-1; D tentatively reads TRBD1 or TRBD2 (6 bases each). Germline V gene data show CDR1 as SGHVS and CDR2 as FQNEAQ. The CDR3 runs to 15 residues. The V end was cut by 1 base, the J end by 7 bases, with 14 bases between.

CDR3 in amino acids: CASSPGPSGANVLTF. Written as DNA, the CDR3 is TGTGCCAGCAGCCCTGGGCCCTCTGGGGCCAACGTCCTGACTTTC. This chain uses TRBV11-3 with TRBJ2-6, with D unclear. Per the germline V gene, CDR1 is SGHNT and CDR2 is YENEEA. V was cut by 5 bases and J by 0 bases, with 8 bases left in between. The CDR3 contains 15 residues.

As for this clonotype: The junction does not match germline at one end; this may be a read error. The rearrangement links TRBV3-1 to TRBJ2-5, with 12 bases aligning to TRBD2. The germline V gene encodes CDR1 LGHDT and CDR2 YNNKEL (reference sequence). There are 17 residues in the CDR3. In DNA, the CDR3 is TGTGCCAGCAACCAAGTGATCCGACTAGCGGGGGAAGAGACCCAGTACTTC. Translating gives CASNQVIRLAGEETQYF.

This clonotype was counted between two and nine times. V and J are TRBV7-2 and TRBJ2-7; 8 bases align to TRBD1. Germline V gene lookup returns CDR1 SGHTA and CDR2 FQGNSA. The junction had 4 bases not matched to a gene; V was cut back by 2 bases and J by 4 bases. CDR3 length equals 14 residues. The CDR3 loop is CASSLSGGWYEQYF. The CDR3 DNA reads TGTGCCAGCAGCTTATCAGGGGGCTGGTACGAGCAGTACTTC.

This clonotype was seen more than once but under ten times. The chain is built from TRBV20-1 and TRBJ2-5, with 8 positions matching TRBD1. Germline CDR1 and CDR2: DFQATT and SNEGSKA (reference sequence). The CDR3 runs to 14 residues. The J segment lost 5 bases and the V segment lost 0 bases, leaving 5 bases of the junction unmatched. The CDR3 spells CSARDSGGGETQYF. The CDR3 DNA reads TGCAGTGCTAGAGACTCAGGGGGCGGCGAGACCCAGTACTTC.

This clonotype came up a few times. The rearrangement joins TRBV6-5 to TRBJ1-2, with D unresolved. V gave up 5 bases and J gave up 2 bases, with 9 bases separating them. This CDR3 contains 13 residues. CDR1 MNHEY and CDR2 SVGAGI come from the germline V gene. CDR3 in DNA: TGTGCCAGCAGTCCGCGTGAGAACTATGGCTACACCTTC. Translation gives CASSPRENYGYTF.

This chain connects TRBV5-1 to TRBJ1-2, with D tentatively TRBD1 (5 bases). Germline lookup yields CDR1 SGHRS and CDR2 YFSETQ. V dropped 1 base and J dropped 6 bases, with 10 bases sitting between them. The CDR3 consists of 13 residues. CDR3 DNA sequence: TGCGCCAGCAGCTTGACCTTAGGGGATGGCTACACCTTC. This encodes CASSLTLGDGYTF.

The chain carries TRBV7-2 and TRBJ2-1; D may be TRBD1 or TRBD2 (6 bases each). Looked up from germline, CDR1 is SGHTA and CDR2 is FQGNSA. This CDR3 has 17 residues. Trimming took off 5 bases at V and 0 bases at J, with 17 bases between the two ends. The CDR3, as DNA: TGTGCCAGCAGCCCCCGGGGGCCCACCCCCTCCTACAATGAGCAGTTCTTC. Amino acid sequence: CASSPRGPTPSYNEQFF. Supplemented by reference TRBV7-2 and TRBJ2-1, the full variable domain reads GAGVSQSPSNKVTEKGKDVELRCDPISGHTALYWYRQSLGQGLEFLIYFQGNSAPDKSGLPSDRFSAERTGGSVSTLTIQRTQQEDSAVYLCASSPRGPTPSYNEQFFGPGTRLTVL.

The CDR3 region is CATSDTNRGLRNTQYF. CDR3 nucleotides: TGTGCCACCAGTGACACTAACCGGGGTTTGCGGAATACGCAGTATTTT. The chain is built from TRBV24-1 and TRBJ2-3; D perhaps matches TRBD2 (5 bases). The germline V gene has CDR1 KGHDR and CDR2 SFDVKD. The V gene lost 4 bases and the J gene lost 7 bases, with 20 bases spanning the gap. The CDR3 sequence is 16 residues long.